Presented here are 6 T cell receptor beta chains from one specimen sequenced in a study of technical replicates of blood from a few donors. Assay: immunoSEQ multiplex PCR; the TCRdb copy retains only in-frame clones and omits some. The data show around 80,000 clones, with more than 90% seen just once and about 0.23% held by the top ten. Sequenced material: T cells isolated from PBMCs. All receptors come from a human donor in good health.

This clone was detected only once. V gene TRBV28 combines with J gene TRBJ2-1, with D possibly being TRBD2 (6 bases). The CDR3 extends over 14 amino acids. Trimming took off 6 bases at V and 4 bases at J, with 13 bases between the two ends. Germline V CDR1 and CDR2: MDHEN, SYDVKM. The DNA of the CDR3 is TGTGCCAGCAGCGGACTACCCTCATACAATGAGCAGTTCTTC. Protein: CASSGLPSYNEQFF.

This clone was found once. This rearrangement joins TRBV10-3 to TRBJ1-6, with 8 bases matching TRBD1. Germline V lookup: CDR1 ENHRY, CDR2 SYGVKD. V trimming: 0 bases; J trimming: 8 bases; junction bases outside the gene matches: 3. The CDR3 spans 15 residues. The CDR3 region is CAISESGQEHSPLHF. Written as DNA, the CDR3 is TGTGCCATCAGTGAGTCGGGACAGGAGCATTCACCCCTCCACTTT.

The genes are TRBV5-1 and TRBJ2-1; 7 bases line up with TRBD2. The V segment lost 3 bases and the J segment 0 bases; nucleotides outside the gene matches: 3. The CDR3 is made up of 15 amino acids. Germline lookup yields CDR1 SGHRS and CDR2 YFSETQ. The CDR3 DNA sequence: TGCGCCAGCAGCTCCCTAGCGGACTCCTACAATGAGCAGTTCTTC. Protein sequence: CASSSLADSYNEQFF.

The rearrangement uses TRBV27 and TRBJ2-3; 13 bases align to TRBD2. Unmatched junction bases numbered 11, after V lost 4 bases and J lost 4 bases. Germline assignment: CDR1 MNHEY and CDR2 SMNVEV (reference sequence). This CDR3 comprises 18 residues. The CDR3 DNA sequence: TGTGCCAGCAGTTCACGCGCTCGGGGACTAGCGGGATCAGATACGCAGTATTTT. Translation gives CASSSRARGLAGSDTQYF.

The chain links TRBV28 to TRBJ1-1, with a possible D match to TRBD1 (6 bases). This CDR3 is built from 14 residues. CDR1 MDHEN and CDR2 SYDVKM come from the germline V gene. The ends were cut back, 4 bases at V and 1 base at J, with 10 bases in the middle. CDR3 nucleotide sequence: TGTGCCAGCAGTTGGCACAGGGCGAACACTGAAGCTTTCTTT. Translation gives CASSWHRANTEAFF.

V gene TRBV5-4 combines with J gene TRBJ2-1, with 7 bases identical to TRBD1. The V and J ends lost 3 bases and 3 bases, in that order; junction bases with no gene match: 9. The CDR3 is 16 residues long. Germline values: CDR1 SGHNT, CDR2 YYREEE (reference sequence). As DNA, the CDR3 is TGTGCCAGCAGCTCAGCACAGGGGATGTACTACAATGAGCAGTTCTTC. Its protein is CASSSAQGMYYNEQFF.